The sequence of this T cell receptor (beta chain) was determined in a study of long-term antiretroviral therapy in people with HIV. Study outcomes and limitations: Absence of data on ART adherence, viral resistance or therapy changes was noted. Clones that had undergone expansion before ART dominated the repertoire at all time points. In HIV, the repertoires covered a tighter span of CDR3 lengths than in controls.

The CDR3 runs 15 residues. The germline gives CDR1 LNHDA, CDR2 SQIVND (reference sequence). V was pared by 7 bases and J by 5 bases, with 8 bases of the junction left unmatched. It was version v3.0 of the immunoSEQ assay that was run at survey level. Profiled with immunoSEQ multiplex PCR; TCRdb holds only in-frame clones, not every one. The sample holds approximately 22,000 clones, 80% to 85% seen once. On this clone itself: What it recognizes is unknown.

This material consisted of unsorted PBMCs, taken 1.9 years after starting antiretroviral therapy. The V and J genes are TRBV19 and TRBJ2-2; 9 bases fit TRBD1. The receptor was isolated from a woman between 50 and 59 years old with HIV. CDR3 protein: CASTLTGQGTGELFF. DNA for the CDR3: TGTGCCAGTACCCTGACTGGACAGGGGACCGGGGAGCTGTTTTTT.